A selection of T cell receptor beta chains follows, all from one sample in a study of blood T cell repertoires in COVID-19. Clones were sequenced by immunoSEQ multiplex PCR, and TCRdb holds only the in-frame ones, with some missing. The sample shows 140,000 to 150,000 clones, 70% to 90% of them seen only once. The sequenced sample was peripheral blood. Receptor source: a man in his sixties or seventies with acute or convalescent COVID-19. Each CDR3 is given with its conserved first and last residue. Each record gives: J gene, CDR3 length, V gene, D gene, CDR3 protein, CDR3 DNA. The D gene is left open where the match is weak.

TRBJ2-3 14 TRBV5-4 TRBD2 CASSPGTNTDTQYF TGTGCCAGCAGCCCCGGGACTAACACAGATACGCAGTATTTT
TRBJ2-7 14 TRBV11-2 - CASSWGGASYEQYF TGTGCCAGCAGCTGGGGGGGGGCGTCCTACGAGCAGTACTTC
TRBJ1-2 15 TRBV5-1 TRBD1 CASSLAQGAQSGYTF TGCGCCAGCAGCCTAGCCCAGGGGGCACAGAGTGGCTACACCTTC
TRBJ2-1 14 TRBV2 TRBD2 CASVSSGRGGEQFF TGTGCCAGCGTATCTAGCGGGAGAGGGGGTGAGCAGTTCTTC
TRBJ2-1 13 TRBV12-3/TRBV12-4 - CASSLAGGNEQFF TGTGCCAGCAGTTTAGCGGGAGGCAATGAGCAGTTCTTC
TRBJ1-1 15 TRBV5-1 - CASSDARTANTEAFF TGCGCCAGCAGTGATGCGAGGACAGCGAACACTGAAGCTTTCTTT
TRBJ2-1 15 TRBV7-2 TRBD2 CASSIARTSYNEQFF TGTGCCAGCAGCATTGCCAGGACTAGCTACAATGAGCAGTTCTTC
TRBJ2-1 14 TRBV15 - CATSFGQGVGRTFF TGTGCCACCTCTTTCGGACAGGGAGTCGGGAGGACGTTCTTC
TRBJ1-3 12 TRBV10-2 - CASSARGNTIYF TGCGCCAGCAGTGCTAGGGGAAACACCATATATTTT
TRBJ2-5 15 TRBV9 TRBD2 CASSVGAGGPETQYF TGTGCCAGCAGCGTAGGAGCGGGGGGGCCGGAGACCCAGTACTTC